The 19 T cell receptor beta chains reported below all come from one sample, sequenced in a study of control samples from healthy donors and cancer patients. Profiled with immunoSEQ multiplex PCR; TCRdb holds only in-frame clones, not every one. The data contain more than 95,000 clones, approximately 92% of them singletons. Sequencing was performed on PBMCs. All receptors come from a man older than 75 with head and neck cancer.

The V gene is TRBV7-6, the J gene TRBJ1-5; perhaps TRBD1 as D (6 bases). Germline V gene sequence: CDR1 SGHVS, CDR2 FNYEAQ. The V end lost 0 bases, the J end lost 4 bases, and 10 bases lay between the germline ends. This CDR3 has 15 amino acids. This chain's CDR3 is CASSLAPGANQPQHF. CDR3 in DNA: TGTGCCAGCAGCTTAGCTCCAGGGGCAAATCAGCCCCAGCATTTT.

The V call is TRBV6-5, the J call TRBJ1-2, with D hard to call. Between the trimmed V and J ends, which lost 2 bases and 1 base, there was a span of 11 bases. The CDR3 has 15 amino acids. CDR1 MNHEY and CDR2 SVGAGI come from the germline V gene. CDR3 region: CASSYGREVNYGYTF. CDR3 coding DNA: TGTGCCAGCAGTTACGGCCGGGAGGTTAACTATGGCTACACCTTC.

The chain carries TRBV25-1 and TRBJ2-1, with TRBD2 matching 7 bases. J gave up 8 bases and V 4 bases, and 2 bases lay outside the gene matches. The CDR3 length is 12 residues. Germline V gives CDR1 MGHDK, CDR2 SYGVNS. The CDR3 nucleotides read TGTGCCAGCAGTGTCCGGGGGGATGAGCAGTTCTTC. It codes for CASSVRGDEQFF.

This CDR3 is CAWSVPGTAQETQYF. CDR3 nucleotides: TGTGCCTGGAGTGTCCCAGGGACAGCCCAAGAGACCCAGTACTTC. The chain joins TRBV30 to TRBJ2-5, with 7 bases matching TRBD1. Germline V gene data show CDR1 as GTSNPN and CDR2 as SVGIG (reference sequence). Unmatched junction bases numbered 5, after V lost 0 bases and J lost 1 base. CDR3 length equals 15 residues.

The chain couples TRBV4-3 to TRBJ2-7; 7 nucleotides align to TRBD1. The ends lost 4 bases at V and 3 bases at J; junction bases unmatched: 6. The germline V gene has CDR1 LGHNA and CDR2 YSLEER. This CDR3 comprises 14 residues. The DNA for the CDR3 is TGCGCCAGCAGCCCTTACAGGGGATTCTACGAGCAGTACTTC. This encodes CASSPYRGFYEQYF.

This chain joins TRBV18 and TRBJ1-6; TRBD1 matches at 12 bases. Germline lookup yields CDR1 KGHSH and CDR2 LQKENI. There are 16 residues in the CDR3. V trimming: 5 bases; J trimming: 9 bases; junction bases outside the gene matches: 8. The CDR3 loop reads CASSSGQGATGSPLHF. CDR3 DNA sequence: TGTGCCAGCTCATCGGGACAGGGGGCTACAGGTTCACCCCTCCACTTT.

V is TRBV7-2 and J is TRBJ1-3, with 7 bases identical to TRBD1. The germline CDR1 and CDR2 sequences are SGHTA and FQGNSA. V was clipped by 3 bases and J by 0 bases; unmatched bases: 5. This CDR3 has 16 residues. The CDR3 sequence: CASSFRQGASGNTIYF. The CDR3 nucleotides are TGTGCCAGCAGCTTTAGACAGGGCGCCTCTGGAAACACCATATATTTT.

This chain connects TRBV15 to TRBJ1-3; TRBD1 agrees at 9 bases. Per the germline V gene, CDR1 is LNHNV and CDR2 is YYDKDF (reference sequence). The trim removed 3 bases at V and 4 bases at J, leaving 10 bases unmatched. The CDR3 runs to 17 residues. CDR3 coding DNA: TGTGCCACCAGCAGCCCCCCGGTAGGGACAGGGGGAAACACCATATATTTT. Encoded protein: CATSSPPVGTGGNTIYF. The full variable domain, in which reference TRBV15 and TRBJ1-3 provide the parts outside the CDR3, is DAMVIQNPRYQVTQFGKPVTLSCSQTLNHNVMYWYQQKSSQAPKLLFHYYDKDFNNEADTPDNFQSRRPNTSFCFLDIRSPGLGDTAMYLCATSSPPVGTGGNTIYFGEGSWLTVV.

This chain connects TRBV5-1 to TRBJ2-7; D is perhaps TRBD2 (5 bases). The CDR3 length is 15 residues. Germline loops: CDR1 SGHRS, CDR2 YFSETQ. V gave up 5 bases and J gave up 5 bases, with 20 bases separating them. CDR3 residues: CASRPKEAGWNEQYF. The CDR3 nucleotides are TGCGCCAGCAGACCAAAGGAGGCAGGCTGGAACGAGCAGTACTTC. Full variable domain (rest looked up from reference TRBV5-1 and TRBJ2-7): KAGVTQTPRYLIKTRGQQVTLSCSPISGHRSVSWYQQTPGQGLQFLFEYFSETQRNKGNFPGRFSGRQFSNSRSEMNVSTLELGDSALYLCASRPKEAGWNEQYFGPGTRLTVT.

The chain has TRBV5-5 and TRBJ2-5; D gene uncertain. The CDR3 is 13 residues long. CDR1 is SGHKS and CDR2 is YYEKEE in the germline V gene (reference sequence). Trimming removed 0 bases from V and 4 bases from J, with 7 bases in between. This CDR3 reads CASSLEGSETQYF. CDR3 DNA sequence: TGTGCCAGCAGCTTGGAGGGTTCAGAGACCCAGTACTTC. Filled out from reference TRBV5-5 and TRBJ2-5, the complete variable domain reads DAGVTQSPTHLIKTRGQQVTLRCSPISGHKSVSWYQQVLGQGPQFIFQYYEKEERGRGNFPDRFSARQFPNYSSELNVNALLLGDSALYLCASSLEGSETQYFGPGTRLLVL.

This sequence joins TRBV19 and TRBJ2-4; perhaps TRBD1 as D (6 bases). This CDR3 is 15 amino acids long. Deletions cut 6 bases from V and 1 base from J, with 13 bases between. Germline V lookup: CDR1 LNHDA, CDR2 SQIVND (reference sequence). CDR3: CASSIWTAAKNIQYF. The CDR3 DNA is TGTGCCAGTAGCATCTGGACAGCGGCCAAAAACATTCAGTACTTC.

The chain carries TRBV29-1 and TRBJ2-1; perhaps TRBD2 as D (6 bases). Germline CDR1 is SQVTM and CDR2 is ANQGSEA. Trimming removed 1 base at V and 7 bases at J, with 8 bases between. The CDR3 has 12 amino acids. The CDR3 DNA follows: TGCAGCGTTGAAGGACTAGTAAATGAGCAGTTCTTC. It encodes CSVEGLVNEQFF.

Concerning this clone: Other nucleotide sequences from this sample produce the same CDR3. The chain has TRBV5-1 and TRBJ1-1; D is uncertain. This CDR3 has 12 amino acids. CDR1 SGHRS and CDR2 YFSETQ come from the germline V gene. V lost 0 bases to trimming and J lost 5 bases, with 5 bases between them. CDR3 loop: CASSLGVTEAFF. Here the CDR3 DNA reads TGCGCCAGCAGCTTGGGAGTGACTGAAGCTTTCTTT.

Only one count was recorded for this clone. This chain links TRBV5-1 with TRBJ2-5; D is undetermined. Between the trimmed V and J ends, which lost 2 bases and 5 bases, there was a span of 4 bases. Germline assignment: CDR1 SGHRS and CDR2 YFSETQ. This CDR3 is built from 11 residues. The CDR3 reads CASSFHETQYF. CDR3 bases: TGCGCCAGCAGCTTTCACGAGACCCAGTACTTC.

A note on this clone: Other DNA sequences in this sample translate to the same CDR3. The CDR3 sequence: CASSQDLGQPQHF. Written as DNA, the CDR3 is TGTGCCAGCAGCCAAGATCTAGGTCAGCCCCAGCATTTT. The rearrangement links TRBV3-1 (or the pseudogene TRBV3-2) to TRBJ1-5, with D unresolved. V lost 0 bases and J 6 bases, leaving 6 bases between the germline ends. The CDR3 length is 13 residues. Germline V gene lookup returns CDR1 LGHDT and CDR2 YNNKEL (reference sequence).

The CDR3 bases are TGTGCCAGCTCCCAAACTACACTGAACACTGAAGCTTTCTTT. This gives the protein CASSQTTLNTEAFF. The chain links TRBV28 to TRBJ1-1; D remains ambiguous. CDR1 is MDHEN and CDR2 is SYDVKM in the germline V gene. Trimming took off 8 bases at V and 0 bases at J, with 13 bases between the two ends. The CDR3 contains 14 residues.

This clone appeared a single time. The genes are TRBV9 and TRBJ2-2; 9 positions agree with TRBD1. Per the germline V gene, CDR1 is SGDLS and CDR2 is YYNGEE. Trimming removed 1 base from V and 2 bases from J; junction bases left unmatched: 6. This CDR3 comprises 17 residues. The CDR3 here is CASSVTEDRGNTGELFF. DNA for the CDR3: TGTGCCAGCAGCGTAACCGAGGACAGGGGTAACACCGGGGAGCTGTTTTTT. Drawing the rest from reference TRBV9 and TRBJ2-2, the complete variable domain is DSGVTQTPKHLITATGQRVTLRCSPRSGDLSVYWYQQSLDQGLQFLIQYYNGEERAKGNILERFSAQQFPDLHSELNLSSLELGDSALYFCASSVTEDRGNTGELFFGEGSRLTVL.

This clone occurred a few times. The rearrangement links TRBV11-2 to TRBJ1-4, with a weak D call TRBD1 (5 bases). CDR1 SGHAT and CDR2 FQNNGV come from the germline V gene. The V end was cut by 8 bases, the J end by 6 bases, with 19 bases between. The CDR3 is 15 amino acids. The CDR3 protein is CASPTRDEADEKLFF. CDR3 coding DNA: TGTGCCAGCCCAACCCGGGACGAGGCGGATGAAAAACTGTTTTTT. Drawing the rest from reference TRBV11-2 and TRBJ1-4, the complete variable domain is EAGVAQSPRYKIIEKRQSVAFWCNPISGHATLYWYQQILGQGPKLLIQFQNNGVVDDSQLPKDRFSAERLKGVDSTLKIQPAKLEDSAVYLCASPTRDEADEKLFFGSGTQLSVL.

About this clone itself: The junction departs from the called germline gene at one end, perhaps through a read error. This chain links TRBV7-9 with TRBJ2-5; 8 bases fit TRBD1. The CDR3 consists of 17 residues. In germline, CDR1 is SEHNR, CDR2 FQNEAQ (reference sequence). The CDR3 coding sequence is TGTGCCAGCAGCTTAGACAACCAGGGGGCCCTCCAAGGGACCCAGTACTTC. It is translated as CASSLDNQGALQGTQYF. Looking up the rest from reference TRBV7-9 and TRBJ2-5 gives the full variable domain: DTGVSQNPRHKITKRGQNVTFRCDPISEHNRLYWYRQTLGQGPEFLTYFQNEAQLEKSRLLSDRFSAERPKGSFSTLEIQRTEQGDSAMYLCASSLDNQGALQGTQYFGPGTRLLVL.